The present T cell receptor beta chain was sequenced within a study of blood T cell repertoires in COVID-19 (TCRdb year 2020). Turning to the overall study: Collaborator samples came from the United States, Italy and Spain and covered acute and convalescent phases of COVID-19. The dataset comprised deeply sampled blood TCRbeta repertoires from subjects exposed to, actively infected with, or recovered from COVID-19. Where available, HLA class I and class II types were taken from metadata supplied by the sample provider and were not determined by assay-based typing. A de-identified subject ID, COVID-19 status, age in years and sex were almost always included in the sample metadata. The repertoires were released in a freely available public database meant as a resource for research on the immune response to SARS-CoV-2. The prospective study material was composed of cDNA or gDNA derived from T cells, B-cell-depleted T cells, or PBMCs. The samples were drawn from two sources: the first 160 participants of the ongoing ImmuneRACE study, and 1,200 or so subjects contributed by 6 global collaborators. The paper's findings and limits, for the study overall: How much clinical and demographic metadata was included differed by source and by participant, and the metadata was provided uncurated.

Each collaborating institution followed its own protocols to collect whole blood in K2EDTA tubes. For TCRbeta analysis, collaborators shipped samples as frozen whole blood, isolated PBMCs, or DNA extracted from either of those sample types. TCRbeta CDR3 regions were amplified from genomic DNA using the immunoSEQ Assay, a bias-controlled multiplex PCR. From the authors' description of their analysis: Within the assay, amplification of reference gene primers was used to estimate how many nucleated cells each sample contained. Sequence reads were collapsed and filtered to measure the absolute abundance of every unique TCRbeta CDR3 rearrangement. For each sample, productive Simpson clonality was calculated as the square root of Simpson's diversity index over productive rearrangements. This immuneACCESS table, as held by TCRdb, lists in-frame sequences with V and J called but not all clones. Of the missing ones, under half trace to an unresolved V gene in checked studies; the others have no known cause. V, J and clone size were drawn from that table, and D and trimming were deduced from the DNA. This sample is represented by about 200,000 clones; 85% to 90% of them were singletons. The top ten hold about 1.6% of the sample.

CDR1 and CDR2 (SGHTS, YDEGEE) derive from the germline V gene. V loses 0 bases of germline sequence and J loses 6 bases, and the interval between the two ends is 9 bases. From the cysteine up to the phenylalanine, the CDR3 has a length of 14 residues. Only the CDR3 part of the read is kept: 42 bases, read in frame from the first base. Worth noting for this clone: Its target antigen remains unknown. Base qualities are not recorded, but no much larger clone differs from it by a single base.

Sequencing used peripheral blood. The chain is made from TRBV5-8 and TRBJ1-4, with the D gene call left open. This sequence was found in a man aged 18 to 30 with active or convalescent COVID-19. The CDR3: CASSLGTLYEKLFF. The DNA sequence follows: TGTGCCAGCAGCTTGGGTACTCTGTATGAAAAACTGTTTTTT. The reference TRBV5-8 and TRBJ1-4 proteins fill in what lies around the CDR3, so the full variable domain reads EAGVTQSPTHLIKTRGQQATLRCSPISGHTSVYWYQQALGLGLQFLLWYDEGEERNRGNFPPRFSGRQFPNYSSELNVNALELEDSALYLCASSLGTLYEKLFFGSGTQLSVL.